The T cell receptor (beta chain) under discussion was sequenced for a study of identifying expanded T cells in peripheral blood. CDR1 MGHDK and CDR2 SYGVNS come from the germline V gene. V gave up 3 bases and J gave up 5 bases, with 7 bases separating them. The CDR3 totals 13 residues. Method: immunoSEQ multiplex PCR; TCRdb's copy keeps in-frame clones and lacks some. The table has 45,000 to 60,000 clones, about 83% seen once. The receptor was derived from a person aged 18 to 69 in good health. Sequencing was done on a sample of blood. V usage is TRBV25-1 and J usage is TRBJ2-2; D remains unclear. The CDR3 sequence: CASSDRGTGELFF. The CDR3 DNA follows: TGTGCCAGCAGTGATCGAGGTACCGGGGAGCTGTTTTTT.